Sequencing of this T cell receptor beta chain was carried out in a study of read filtering for tumor transcriptome and immune sequencing (TCRdb year 2020). General notes on the study: The cohort consisted of some 16 male and some 15 female patients, with a mean age of about 70 years and an age range of roughly 45 to 80. Using the same bone marrow samples, the study compared TCR repertoires obtained by targeted immune repertoire sequencing with those obtained by bulk whole-transcriptome sequencing. One of the main goals was to work out a read-filtering strategy for immune repertoire data, in particular whether clonotypes backed by only a single read should be removed. Under revised international staging, eight or nine patients fell into R-ISS I, 15 to 20 into R-ISS II and six or seven into R-ISS III. Whole-transcriptome libraries were prepared with the TruSeq RNA Access Library Prep Kit after DNase treatment. TCR-region mapped reads per sample ranged from about 4 to 11 million with IR-seq versus only about 85 to 1273 with RNA-seq.

About this clonotype: This clone's antigen is unknown. This could be a read error, since a much larger clone is one nucleotide away.

Study-level results and caveats: The sorted CD138-negative fraction was composed of a mixed bone marrow immune population rather than of purified T cells. Single-read clonotypes made up approximately 79% of clonotypes but only approximately 3.2% of total reads in IR-seq, compared with about 69% of clonotypes and 35% to 45% of reads in RNA-seq. When single-read clonotypes were removed, the proportions of shared clonotypes in IR-seq and RNA-seq correlated more strongly. Clonotypes were captured by IR-seq at much higher depth and more reliably than by RNA-seq, and smaller IR-seq throughput was sufficient for identification of most shared clonotypes.

From cysteine to phenylalanine, the CDR3 is 15 amino acids long. Of all the DNA, just the CDR3 is kept, 45 bases in frame from base 1. From the germline V gene, CDR1 is SGHTA and CDR2 is FQGNSA. The Immunoverse kit was used to build TCR libraries from about 400 ng RNA, with molecular barcoded adaptors covering alpha/delta and beta/gamma chains. TCR library preparation was performed with the same RNA that was used for transcriptome sequencing. Sequencing of TCR libraries was carried out on an Illumina HiSeq 4000 with 2 x 150 cycles. The paper's processing steps were these. Using MiXCR, which included quality filtering and error correction, TCR reads were aligned to human V, D, J and C references and then assembled into CDR3 clonotypes. Clonotype counts and gene usage diversity were analyzed with the tcR package in R. For inspection of raw mapping reads, RNA-seq reads were mapped by STAR aligner version 2.5.3a onto GRCh37 of the human genome. To test the effect of sequencing depth on detected clonotypes, IR-seq fastq files were randomly downsampled using Seqtk 1.3. TCRdb reanalyzed the raw reads on its own, using fastp at Q25 for trimming and MiXCR for clone calling, and kept in-frame beta chains. Each CDR3 protein appears once, grouped with its most common genes and DNA. The V and J calls here are based on TCRdb, not the publication. The sample profile shows 50,000 to 65,000 distinct CDR3 sequences; around 21% of them were found once. The ten largest clones capture over 12% of the sample.

Bone marrow was sampled from every patient at the time of active disease. Isolation of bone marrow mononuclear cells was performed by Ficoll-Hypaque density gradient centrifugation. Myeloma plasma cells were removed and CD138-negative cells were collected by negative selection after labeling with CD138 magnetic microbeads on a MACS separator. Purity of the isolated cells was checked by flow cytometry on an Attune NxT using CD138 antibodies. TRIzol reagent was used to extract total RNA, and a NanoDrop spectrophotometer was used to quantify the extracted RNA. For each patient, paired RNA-seq and IR-seq were run on the CD138-negative bone marrow sample from that patient.

This chain is built from TRBV7-2 and TRBJ2-1; TRBD2 fits 9 bases in the junction. Sequenced: a population of CD138-negative cells sorted from bone marrow. Taken with the paper, the label for cell subset or site translates to: bone marrow mononuclear cells depleted of CD138+ plasma/myeloma cells by negative magnetic selection. This sequence originates from a donor at least 40 years old with multiple myeloma. The DNA sequence is given as TGTGCCAGCAGCTTTAGCGGGAGCTCCTACAATGGGCAGTTCTTC. It translates to CASSFSGSSYNGQFF.